What follows are 21 T cell receptor beta chains derived from one specimen sequenced in a study of cytomegalovirus exposure and HLA in healthy donors. Both 60 Vbeta primers and 13 Jbeta primers went into the PCR. Sequencing was performed with immunoSEQ multiplex PCR; in TCRdb, only in-frame clones are kept and a portion is missing. The sample has under 90,000 clones; around three quarters are singletons. Sequencing used PBMCs. The receptors come from a woman aged 45-60 years in good health and CMV-seropositive.

This clone appeared a few times. This sequence joins TRBV11-2 and TRBJ1-1; 9 bases match TRBD1. The germline gives CDR1 SGHAT, CDR2 FQNNGV. The CDR3 loop spans 16 amino acids. The ends lost 5 bases at V and 0 bases at J; junction bases unmatched: 7. CDR3 nucleotides: TGTGCCAGCAGCCCTGGGACAGGGCCTATGAACACTGAAGCTTTCTTT. As protein: CASSPGTGPMNTEAFF. The full variable domain, completed using reference TRBV11-2 and TRBJ1-1, is EAGVAQSPRYKIIEKRQSVAFWCNPISGHATLYWYQQILGQGPKLLIQFQNNGVVDDSQLPKDRFSAERLKGVDSTLKIQPAKLEDSAVYLCASSPGTGPMNTEAFFGQGTRLTVV.

This clone has just a few counts. V and J are TRBV7-9 and TRBJ1-4, with 10 bases matching TRBD1. Germline V CDR1 and CDR2: SEHNR, FQNEAQ (reference sequence). Trimming cost V 5 bases and J 8 bases; bases outside gene matches: 8. This CDR3 is built from 15 residues. The CDR3 reads CASSPTGGFREKLFF. The DNA of the CDR3 is TGTGCCAGCAGCCCGACAGGGGGCTTTCGGGAAAAACTGTTTTTT.

The J gene is TRBJ2-7, the V gene TRBV18, with TRBD2 identical over 13 bases. J was trimmed by 5 bases and V by 3 bases; bases with no gene match: 10. Germline CDR1 KGHSH, CDR2 LQKENI. The CDR3 consists of 17 residues. The CDR3 DNA follows: TGTGCCAGCTCACCGGGGACTAGCGGGGCCCTCGGAAACGAGCAGTACTTC. Protein product: CASSPGTSGALGNEQYF.

This CDR3 is CASSWTATMGQPQHF. The DNA for the CDR3 is TGTGCCAGCAGTTGGACAGCAACCATGGGTCAGCCCCAGCATTTT. This chain uses TRBV6-6 with TRBJ1-5; maybe TRBD1 (6 bases). Germline CDR1 MNHNY, CDR2 SVGAGI (reference sequence). V lost 4 bases and J 6 bases, leaving 16 bases between the germline ends. This CDR3 contains 15 residues.

The genes are TRBV19 and TRBJ1-4; D gene unclear. The germline V gene has CDR1 LNHDA and CDR2 SQIVND (reference sequence). The CDR3 is made up of 15 amino acids. Trimming removed 7 bases at V and 7 bases at J, with 19 bases between. For the CDR3, the DNA is TGTGCCAGTACCGAACAAAGCGGTAAAAGTGAAAAACTGTTTTTT. Its translation: CASTEQSGKSEKLFF.

The rearrangement joins TRBV2 to TRBJ2-7, with 9 bases aligning to TRBD1. Germline CDR1 reads SNHLY; CDR2 reads FYNNEI. The CDR3 extends over 14 amino acids. V lost 4 bases to trimming and J lost 7 bases; unmatched junction nucleotides: 8. The CDR3 here is CASSGGQGYDEQYF. The CDR3 bases are TGTGCCAGCAGTGGGGGACAGGGATACGATGAGCAGTACTTC.

V is TRBV7-2 and J is TRBJ2-7; 8 nucleotides line up with TRBD2. Looked up from germline, CDR1 is SGHTA and CDR2 is FQGNSA. There are 15 residues in the CDR3. V lost 5 bases to trimming and J lost 10 bases; unmatched junction nucleotides: 16. The CDR3 loop is CASSTHSGATLLQYF. The CDR3, as DNA: TGTGCCAGCAGCACCCATAGCGGGGCGACCCTACTCCAGTACTTC.

Only one count was recorded for this clone. At one end the junction does not follow the germline gene, possibly because of a read error. The chain recombines TRBV5-4 with TRBJ1-6; D perhaps matches TRBD1 (5 bases). The CDR3 runs to 14 residues. The germline V gene has CDR1 SGHNT and CDR2 YYREEE (reference sequence). The CDR3 protein is CVSNIDSENSPLHF. The CDR3 DNA sequence: TGTGTCAGCAACATCGACAGTGAGAATTCACCCCTCCACTTT.

This clone was seen once. The chain carries TRBV7-9 and TRBJ2-7; D ambiguous. The V and J ends lost 5 bases and 6 bases respectively, with 11 bases between them. The CDR3 has 12 amino acids. Germline assignment: CDR1 SEHNR and CDR2 FQNEAQ (reference sequence). CDR3 bases: TGTGCCAGCAGCCCTCCCGACTCCGAGCAGTACTTC. Protein sequence: CASSPPDSEQYF.

This chain joins TRBV7-2 and TRBJ2-7, with 7 positions matching TRBD1. V shed 5 bases and J 3 bases; nucleotides not matched to a gene: 4. In germline, CDR1 is SGHTA, CDR2 FQGNSA. The CDR3 loop spans 13 amino acids. The CDR3 DNA is TGTGCCAGCAGCGAAGGGACAGACTACGAGCAGTACTTC. This gives the protein CASSEGTDYEQYF.

The V call is TRBV6-6, the J call TRBJ2-7; 9 nucleotides line up with TRBD2. This CDR3 region has 16 residues. The J segment lost 0 bases and the V segment lost 2 bases, leaving 5 bases of the junction unmatched. Germline V CDR1 and CDR2: MNHNY, SVGAGI (reference sequence). Written as DNA, the CDR3 is TGTGCCAGCAGTTACACACCTAGCGGGACCTCCTACGAGCAGTACTTC. Amino acids: CASSYTPSGTSYEQYF.

CDR3 sequence reads: CASSEGFSEQYF. The DNA for the CDR3 is TGTGCCAGCAGTGAAGGGTTCAGCGAGCAGTACTTC. The J gene is TRBJ2-7, the V gene TRBV6-1; no clear D. The CDR3 is made up of 12 amino acids. The germline V and J ends were trimmed by 1 base and 6 bases, with 7 bases remaining between them. The germline CDR1 and CDR2 sequences are MNHNS and SASEGT.

This sequence joins TRBV27 and TRBJ1-1; TRBD1 is a possible D gene (5 bases). The CDR3 totals 13 residues. From germline, CDR1 is MNHEY and CDR2 SMNVEV (reference sequence). V lost 1 base and J 4 bases, leaving 7 bases between the germline ends. The CDR3 DNA reads TGTGCCAGCAGTTTATTCGGGGGCACTGAAGCTTTCTTT. It yields the protein CASSLFGGTEAFF.

V gene TRBV7-2 combines with J gene TRBJ1-5, with D possibly TRBD1 on 5 matching bases. This CDR3 is built from 16 residues. Germline V lookup: CDR1 SGHTA, CDR2 FQGNSA. With 0 bases removed from V and 7 bases from J, the gap between germline ends came to 16 bases. Here the CDR3 reads CASSLASGRAVQPQHF. The CDR3 nucleotides read TGTGCCAGCAGCTTAGCGAGTGGCAGGGCGGTACAGCCCCAGCATTTT.

The J gene is TRBJ2-2, the V gene TRBV30, with D possibly matching TRBD1 (6 bases). The CDR3 spans 16 residues. In germline, CDR1 is GTSNPN, CDR2 SVGIG (reference sequence). V lost 1 base and J lost 4, with 16 bases in between. CDR3 DNA sequence: TGTGCCTGGAGTGCACCCACAGGGTCGGCCACCGGGGAGCTGTTTTTT. Translation: CAWSAPTGSATGELFF.

The rearrangement links TRBV11-3 to TRBJ1-5, with D maybe TRBD1 (6 bases). The V gene's germline CDR1 is SGHNT and CDR2 YENEEA. The V and J ends lost 5 bases and 4 bases respectively, with 15 bases between them. This CDR3 has 15 residues. The CDR3 DNA is TGTGCCAGCAGCCAATCTGACGGGACAAATCAGCCCCAGCATTTT. Translation gives CASSQSDGTNQPQHF.

The chain has TRBV2 and TRBJ2-7, with D possibly TRBD1 on 6 matching bases. Germline CDR1 reads SNHLY; CDR2 reads FYNNEI. Between the trimmed V and J ends, which lost 6 bases and 5 bases, there was a span of 14 bases. The CDR3 is made up of 13 amino acids. The CDR3 DNA sequence: TGTGCCAGCAGCTGGAACAGGGACCACGAGCAGTACTTC. Protein sequence: CASSWNRDHEQYF.

The rearrangement joins TRBV10-2 to TRBJ1-3; D remains unclear. From germline, CDR1 is WSHSY and CDR2 SAAADI. Trimming pared 2 bases from V and 3 bases from J, leaving 5 bases between. The CDR3 extends over 13 amino acids. The CDR3 region is CASSENHGNTIYF. The CDR3 DNA is TGCGCCAGCAGTGAGAATCATGGAAACACCATATATTTT.

The chain is built from TRBV15 and TRBJ2-6, with 12 positions matching TRBD1. The CDR3 has 21 residues. CDR1 LNHNV and CDR2 YYDKDF come from the germline V gene (reference sequence). J was trimmed by 0 bases and V by 3 bases; bases with no gene match: 12. CDR3 region: CATSRETPGQGAFSGANVLTF. In nucleotides, the CDR3 is TGTGCCACCAGCAGGGAAACACCGGGACAGGGGGCCTTCTCTGGGGCCAACGTCCTGACTTTC.

The chain recombines TRBV28 with TRBJ1-2; D is unclear. Trimming took off 9 bases at V and 5 bases at J, with 19 bases between the two ends. Germline V gene sequence: CDR1 MDHEN, CDR2 SYDVKM. CDR3 size: 14 residues. DNA of the CDR3: TGTGCCAGTCGGAGGGCCCGCGATCAATATGGCTACACCTTC. It codes for CASRRARDQYGYTF.

This rearrangement joins TRBV10-3 to TRBJ2-3; the match to TRBD2 covers 10 bases. This CDR3 has 14 residues. V lost 4 bases, J lost 4 bases, and 2 bases stayed unmatched. Germline assignment: CDR1 ENHRY and CDR2 SYGVKD. In DNA, the CDR3 is TGTGCCATCAGTGGACTAGCGGGCGCAGATACGCAGTATTTT. This sequence encodes CAISGLAGADTQYF.